Sequencing of this T cell receptor (beta chain) was carried out in a study of a mutant IDH1 vaccine in newly diagnosed glioma. At the level of the study: Patients were given eight vaccinations, scheduled in weeks 1, 3, 5, 7, 11, 15, 19 and 23. Most had both radiotherapy and temozolomide beforehand; others had only one.

This CDR3 region has 13 residues. Between the trimmed V and J ends, which lost 0 bases and 3 bases, there was a span of 7 bases. Germline V gene data show CDR1 as SGDLS and CDR2 as YYNGEE. The sample's time point: week 23, last vaccination. One vaccine dose held 300 ug of mutant IDH1 20-mer peptide and came with topical imiquimod. Diagnosis in the donors showed new WHO grade 3 or 4 astrocytomas that were IDH1-mutant and ATRX-lost. Overall study findings and caveats: Most patients, around 93%, showed vaccine-induced immune responses.

TCRdb keeps only in-frame clones here, not all; method: immunoSEQ multiplex PCR. The repertoire has 65,000 or so clones, around 84% of them found once; the top ten carry roughly 3.9%. About this clone: Its antigen is currently unknown.

The chain is built from TRBV9 and TRBJ2-7; unclear D gene. The material was PBMCs, obtained from a glioma patient whose treatment included an IDH1 peptide vaccine. The sequence was obtained from a young man with glioma. The CDR3 DNA reads as TGTGCCAGCAGCGTAGGTGTAGACTACGAGCAGTACTTC. Translated, it gives CASSVGVDYEQYF.